These T cell receptor beta chains were read from a single sample in a study of T cells in Graves' hyperthyroidism and ophthalmopathy. TCRdb independently ran MiXCR on the multiplex PCR reads; one entry per CDR3 protein. The sample consists of approximately 720,000 distinct CDR3 sequences, approximately 19% of them appearing once. Sequences were obtained from blood. Receptors originate from a woman aged 45 to 65 with Graves' hyperthyroidism that later progressed to Graves' ophthalmopathy. Each CDR3 is given with its conserved first and last residue. A D gene is named only where the DNA matches it firmly. The size entry is marked missing in some rows and otherwise reads once, few, many or a size class.

V gene: TRBV4-1
clone size: few
J gene: TRBJ2-1
D gene: TRBD2
CDR3 DNA: TGCGCCAGCAGCCTGACTCCTGGACTAGCGGGGCTCTCCTACAATGAGCAGTTCTTC
CDR3 protein: CASSLTPGLAGLSYNEQFF

V gene: TRBV9
clone size: NA
J gene: TRBJ1-4
D gene: NA
CDR3 DNA: TGTGCCAGCAGCGTAGGCTCAGGGAGTATGGAAAAACTGTTTTTT
CDR3 protein: CASSVGSGSMEKLFF

V gene: TRBV7-3
clone size: NA
J gene: TRBJ2-7
D gene: TRBD2
CDR3 DNA: TGTGCCAGCAGCCCCCAGCGGGGGCTCTCCTACGAGCAGTACTTC
CDR3 protein: CASSPQRGLSYEQYF

V gene: TRBV2
clone size: few
J gene: TRBJ2-5
D gene: TRBD2
CDR3 DNA: TGTGCCAGCAGTGAAGCCCGTCGAGCTAGCGGGGGCGTGTACCAAGAGACCCAGTACTTC
CDR3 protein: CASSEARRASGGVYQETQYF

V gene: TRBV2
clone size: many
J gene: TRBJ1-1
D gene: NA
CDR3 DNA: TGTGCCAGCGCAAGACACCTCATGAACACTGAAGCTTTCTTT
CDR3 protein: CASARHLMNTEAFF

V gene: TRBV5-4
clone size: NA
J gene: TRBJ1-1
D gene: NA
CDR3 DNA: TGTGCCAGCAGCCCCCGCGGAGGGGAGACTGAAGCTTTCTTT
CDR3 protein: CASSPRGGETEAFF

V gene: TRBV16
clone size: few
J gene: TRBJ2-6
D gene: TRBD1
CDR3 DNA: TGTGCCAGCAGTCGGACAGGGGAGATCCTGACTTTC
CDR3 protein: CASSRTGEILTF

V gene: TRBV20-1
clone size: NA
J gene: TRBJ1-3
D gene: TRBD1
CDR3 DNA: TGCAGTGCTCAGGACAGGGCTGGAAACACCATATATTTT
CDR3 protein: CSAQDRAGNTIYF

V gene: TRBV20-1
clone size: many
J gene: TRBJ1-6
D gene: TRBD1
CDR3 DNA: TGCAGTGCTAGAGGGCGGGACAGGGGACCTGGCTCCTATAATTCACCCCTCCACTTT
CDR3 protein: CSARGRDRGPGSYNSPLHF

V gene: TRBV11-2
clone size: many
J gene: TRBJ2-1
D gene: NA
CDR3 DNA: TGTGCCAGCAGCTTAGCCACCGCCACCTTCAATGAGCAGTTCTTC
CDR3 protein: CASSLATATFNEQFF

V gene: TRBV7-9
clone size: NA
J gene: TRBJ1-1
D gene: TRBD1
CDR3 DNA: TGTGCCAGCAGCTCTCAGGGACAGATAATGAACACTGAAGCTTTCTTT
CDR3 protein: CASSSQGQIMNTEAFF

V gene: TRBV12-3/TRBV12-4
clone size: many
J gene: TRBJ2-3
D gene: TRBD2
CDR3 DNA: TGTGCCAGCAGTGCCCCGACTAGCGGGGGGGGGACAGATACGCAGTATTTT
CDR3 protein: CASSAPTSGGGTDTQYF

V gene: TRBV5-6
clone size: few
J gene: TRBJ1-5
D gene: TRBD1
CDR3 DNA: TGTGCCAGCAGACGGCAGGGGACAGGGGGGCGGGGATCGCCCCAGCATTTT
CDR3 protein: CASRRQGTGGRGSPQHF

V gene: TRBV6-1
clone size: few
J gene: TRBJ2-5
D gene: NA
CDR3 DNA: TGTGCCAGCAGTGAAGCGTTGAGGGAACAAGAGACCCAGTACTTC
CDR3 protein: CASSEALREQETQYF

V gene: TRBV5-1
clone size: many
J gene: TRBJ1-6
D gene: NA
CDR3 DNA: TGCGCCAGCAGCGGCCCCGGGACACAGGATTCACCCCTCCACTTT
CDR3 protein: CASSGPGTQDSPLHF

V gene: TRBV5-1
clone size: few
J gene: TRBJ2-7
D gene: NA
CDR3 DNA: TGCGCCAGCAGCTTCTCCGGGCCCCCCTACGAGCAGTACTTC
CDR3 protein: CASSFSGPPYEQYF

V gene: TRBV2
clone size: many
J gene: TRBJ1-1
D gene: TRBD1
CDR3 DNA: TGTGCCAGCAGTGAACGGACAGGGTGGGACACTGAAGCTTTCTTT
CDR3 protein: CASSERTGWDTEAFF

V gene: TRBV5-8
clone size: many
J gene: TRBJ2-1
D gene: TRBD1
CDR3 DNA: TGTGCCAGCAGCTTGGGTGCAGGGGGAAAACCCTACAATGAGCAGTTCTTC
CDR3 protein: CASSLGAGGKPYNEQFF

V gene: TRBV20-1
clone size: NA
J gene: TRBJ1-2
D gene: NA
CDR3 DNA: TGCAGTGCTAAACATAACAGGGTTCCTAACTATGGCTACACCTTC
CDR3 protein: CSAKHNRVPNYGYTF

V gene: TRBV7-2
clone size: many
J gene: TRBJ2-4
D gene: NA
CDR3 DNA: TGTGCCAGCAGATTACTCTTGGGTGGGGCCAAAAACATTCAGTACTTC
CDR3 protein: CASRLLLGGAKNIQYF

V gene: TRBV9
clone size: NA
J gene: TRBJ1-2
D gene: NA
CDR3 DNA: TGTGCCAGCAGCGTAGGGGACGGAGTCTATGGCTACACCTTC
CDR3 protein: CASSVGDGVYGYTF

V gene: TRBV20-1
clone size: NA
J gene: TRBJ1-6
D gene: NA
CDR3 DNA: TGCAGTGCTAGAGATGCCAGGGCAAATTCACCCCTCCACTTT
CDR3 protein: CSARDARANSPLHF

V gene: TRBV9
clone size: NA
J gene: TRBJ1-1
D gene: NA
CDR3 DNA: TGTGCCAGCAGCTCCGGGGGGGGCCCTTTCTTT
CDR3 protein: CASSSGGGPFF

V gene: TRBV20-1
clone size: few
J gene: TRBJ2-3
D gene: TRBD2
CDR3 DNA: TGCAGTGCTAGTATGCGGGGGGTCACAGATACGCAGTATTTT
CDR3 protein: CSASMRGVTDTQYF

V gene: TRBV3-1
clone size: many
J gene: TRBJ2-5
D gene: NA
CDR3 DNA: TGTGCCAGCAGCGCAAACCAAGAGACCCAGTACTTC
CDR3 protein: CASSANQETQYF

V gene: TRBV27
clone size: few
J gene: TRBJ1-2
D gene: NA
CDR3 DNA: TGTGCCAGCATGACTCTTCCGGGTTTGGATGGCTACACCTTC
CDR3 protein: CASMTLPGLDGYTF

V gene: TRBV20-1
clone size: few
J gene: TRBJ1-2
D gene: TRBD1
CDR3 DNA: TGCAGTGCGAGCCCCGAGGGGACAGGGGAGGTGGGCCACACCTTC
CDR3 protein: CSASPEGTGEVGHTF

V gene: TRBV12-3/TRBV12-4
clone size: many
J gene: TRBJ1-1
D gene: TRBD1
CDR3 DNA: TGTGCCAGCAGTCCCGGGACAGATAACACTGAAGCTTTCTTT
CDR3 protein: CASSPGTDNTEAFF

V gene: TRBV4-1
clone size: NA
J gene: TRBJ2-6
D gene: NA
CDR3 DNA: TGCGCCAGCAGCCAGATGGGGTCTGGGGCCAACGTCCTGACTTTC
CDR3 protein: CASSQMGSGANVLTF

V gene: TRBV6-1
clone size: few
J gene: TRBJ2-1
D gene: NA
CDR3 DNA: TGTGCCAGCAGTGAACTTCTCGACAATGAGCAGTTCTTC
CDR3 protein: CASSELLDNEQFF

V gene: TRBV9
clone size: few
J gene: TRBJ1-1
D gene: NA
CDR3 DNA: TGTGCCAGCAGCGGAACCCCGGGGCTATTGAACACTGAAGCTTTCTTT
CDR3 protein: CASSGTPGLLNTEAFF

V gene: TRBV6-1
clone size: NA
J gene: TRBJ2-7
D gene: TRBD2
CDR3 DNA: TGTGCCAGCAGGGCCGGACTAGCGGGGTTATGGGAGCAGTACTTC
CDR3 protein: CASRAGLAGLWEQYF

V gene: TRBV3-1
clone size: NA
J gene: TRBJ1-6
D gene: TRBD1
CDR3 DNA: TGTGCCAGCAGCCACGACAGGGACTATAATTCACCCCTCCACTTT
CDR3 protein: CASSHDRDYNSPLHF

V gene: TRBV4-1
clone size: many
J gene: TRBJ2-5
D gene: TRBD1
CDR3 DNA: TGCGCCAGCAGCCCTGGACAGGGTGGGGAGACCCAGTACTTC
CDR3 protein: CASSPGQGGETQYF

V gene: TRBV27
clone size: few
J gene: TRBJ2-2
D gene: TRBD1
CDR3 DNA: TGTGCCAGCAGTTTATCGACAGGGGGCGGTGCCGGGGAGCTGTTTTTT
CDR3 protein: CASSLSTGGGAGELFF

V gene: TRBV6-1
clone size: many
J gene: TRBJ2-1
D gene: NA
CDR3 DNA: TGTGCCAGCACACCCGGTGGGGGAATCGTAAGGCAGTTCTTC
CDR3 protein: CASTPGGGIVRQFF

V gene: TRBV20-1
clone size: many
J gene: TRBJ2-7
D gene: TRBD1
CDR3 DNA: TGCAGTGCTAGAGATGAAGGGGGCCCCAACGAGCAGTACTTC
CDR3 protein: CSARDEGGPNEQYF

V gene: TRBV10-3
clone size: NA
J gene: TRBJ1-4
D gene: NA
CDR3 DNA: TGTGCCATCCGACGGGCAACTAATGAAAAACTGTTTTTT
CDR3 protein: CAIRRATNEKLFF

V gene: TRBV12-3/TRBV12-4
clone size: many
J gene: TRBJ2-7
D gene: TRBD2
CDR3 DNA: TGTGCCAGCAGTTTACGGGGGGGGACCGTCTACGAGCAGTACTTC
CDR3 protein: CASSLRGGTVYEQYF

V gene: TRBV6-5
clone size: few
J gene: TRBJ1-2
D gene: TRBD1
CDR3 DNA: TGTGCCAGCAGTCCGACAGGGGGCCGCGGCTACACCTTC
CDR3 protein: CASSPTGGRGYTF

V gene: TRBV18
clone size: NA
J gene: TRBJ2-1
D gene: NA
CDR3 DNA: TGTGCCAGCTCACCATCCCTAGAAGCCTACAATGAGCAGTTCTTC
CDR3 protein: CASSPSLEAYNEQFF